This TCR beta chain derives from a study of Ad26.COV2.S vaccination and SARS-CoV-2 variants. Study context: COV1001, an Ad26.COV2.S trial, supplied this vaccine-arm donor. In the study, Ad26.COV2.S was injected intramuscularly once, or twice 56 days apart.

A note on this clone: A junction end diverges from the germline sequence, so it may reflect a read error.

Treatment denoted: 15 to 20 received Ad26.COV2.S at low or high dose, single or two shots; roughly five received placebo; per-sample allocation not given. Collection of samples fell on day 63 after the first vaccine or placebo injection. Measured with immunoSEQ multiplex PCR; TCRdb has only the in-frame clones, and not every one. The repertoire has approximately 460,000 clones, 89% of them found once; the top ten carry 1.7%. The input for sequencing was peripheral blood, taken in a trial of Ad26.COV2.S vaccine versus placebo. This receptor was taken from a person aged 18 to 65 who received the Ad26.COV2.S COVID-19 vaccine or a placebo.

The CDR3 nucleotides read TGTGCCAGCAGCGTAGCCCACGGCTACGAGCAGTACTTC. Its translation: CASSVAHGYEQYF. V usage is TRBV7-8 and J usage is TRBJ2-7; no definite D call. The CDR3 covers 13 residues. Germline-derived CDR1 and CDR2 are SGHVS and FQNEAQ.